The T cell receptor beta chain described here comes from a study of blood T cell repertoires in COVID-19 (TCRdb year 2020). Turning to the overall study: Collaborator samples came from the United States, Italy and Spain and covered acute and convalescent phases of COVID-19. The material from the prospective study consisted of cDNA or gDNA derived from T cells, B-cell-depleted T cells, or PBMCs. The dataset comprised deeply sampled blood TCRbeta repertoires from subjects exposed to, actively infected with, or recovered from COVID-19. A freely available public database, intended as a resource for researchers studying the immune response to SARS-CoV-2, is where the repertoires were released. Samples were obtained from the ongoing ImmuneRACE study (first 160 participants) and from 1,254 subjects provided by 6 global collaborators. The sample metadata nearly always contained a de-identified subject ID, COVID-19 status, age in years and sex. Where available, HLA class I and class II types were taken from metadata supplied by the sample provider and were not determined by assay-based typing. Overall study results and their limits: The amount of clinical and demographic metadata varied by source and participant and was provided uncurated.

Each collaborating institution followed its own protocols to collect whole blood in K2EDTA tubes. For TCRbeta analysis, collaborators shipped samples as frozen whole blood, isolated PBMCs, or DNA extracted from either of those sample types. On this clone itself: Its antigen is unknown. The input lacks base qualities; no much larger clone sits a single base away.

TCRbeta CDR3 regions were amplified from genomic DNA using the immunoSEQ Assay, a bias-controlled multiplex PCR. The original methods were these. The number of nucleated cells in each sample was estimated by amplification of reference gene primers within the assay. To quantify the absolute abundance of each unique TCRbeta CDR3 rearrangement, sequence reads were collapsed and filtered. For each sample, productive Simpson clonality was calculated by taking the square root of Simpson's diversity index across productive rearrangements. Drawn from immuneACCESS, this table holds only the in-frame rearrangements with V and J called that TCRdb kept. Clones are partly lost; checked studies trace under half to an unresolved V gene and leave the rest unexplained. The V and J calls and clone size were taken over from that table, and D and trimming were inferred from the DNA. The sample contains about 70,000 clones, around 82% of them found a single time. The top ten clones comprise about a sixth of the sample.

The CDR3 covers 16 residues, taking in both the cysteine and the phenylalanine. The CDR3 DNA has 48 bases and is translated from base 1. This receptor was taken from a human donor in a cohort sampled during active COVID-19. The sample consisted of peripheral blood. Recombination linked TRBV1 to TRBJ2-3; TRBD2 was called by the table and not checked on the DNA. TRBV1 is tagged as a pseudogene. The CDR3 corresponds to CTSSHTSGRGPDTQYF. The sequence in DNA is TGCACCAGCAGCCATACTAGCGGGAGGGGGCCAGATACGCAGTATTTT.